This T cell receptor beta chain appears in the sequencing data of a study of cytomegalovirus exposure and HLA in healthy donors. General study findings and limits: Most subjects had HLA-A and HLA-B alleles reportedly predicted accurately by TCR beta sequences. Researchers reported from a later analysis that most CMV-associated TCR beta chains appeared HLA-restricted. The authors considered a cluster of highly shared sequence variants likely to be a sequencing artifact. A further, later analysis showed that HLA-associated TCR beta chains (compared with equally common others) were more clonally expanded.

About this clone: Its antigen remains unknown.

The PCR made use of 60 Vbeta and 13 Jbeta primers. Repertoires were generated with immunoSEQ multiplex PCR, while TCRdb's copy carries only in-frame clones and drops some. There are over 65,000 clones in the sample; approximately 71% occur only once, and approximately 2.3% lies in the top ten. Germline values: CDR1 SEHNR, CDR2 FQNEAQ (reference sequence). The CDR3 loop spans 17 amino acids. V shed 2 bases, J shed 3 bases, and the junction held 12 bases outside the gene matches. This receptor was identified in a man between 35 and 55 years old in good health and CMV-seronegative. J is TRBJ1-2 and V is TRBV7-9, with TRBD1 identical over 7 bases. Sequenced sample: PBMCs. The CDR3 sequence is CASSLRGQRNLDYGYTF. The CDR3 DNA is TGTGCCAGCAGCTTAAGGGGACAGCGTAATCTCGACTATGGCTACACCTTC.